This T cell receptor beta chain was obtained from a study of cytomegalovirus exposure and HLA in healthy donors. At the level of the study: The roughly 670 first-cohort repertoires shared a platform with the approximately 110 validation repertoires, as reported in a later analysis.

Regarding the study as a whole: The study designated 160 or so TCR beta chains cytomegalovirus-associated.

Measured with immunoSEQ multiplex PCR; TCRdb has only the in-frame clones, and not every one. The data show tens of thousands of clones, 94% seen once. V trimming: 2 bases; J trimming: 5 bases; junction bases outside the gene matches: 13. The CDR3 runs 18 residues. Germline CDR1 is MGHRA and CDR2 is YSYEKL. Concerning this clone itself: Its antigen is as yet unknown.

What was sequenced was PBMCs. This chain links TRBV4-1 with TRBJ2-7, with TRBD2 matching over 12 bases. This TCR was recovered from a young man in good health and CMV-seropositive. CDR3 nucleotide sequence: TGCGCCAGCAGCCAAACGACTAGCGGGAGAACTTCGGATGACGAGCAGTACTTC. This gives the protein CASSQTTSGRTSDDEQYF.